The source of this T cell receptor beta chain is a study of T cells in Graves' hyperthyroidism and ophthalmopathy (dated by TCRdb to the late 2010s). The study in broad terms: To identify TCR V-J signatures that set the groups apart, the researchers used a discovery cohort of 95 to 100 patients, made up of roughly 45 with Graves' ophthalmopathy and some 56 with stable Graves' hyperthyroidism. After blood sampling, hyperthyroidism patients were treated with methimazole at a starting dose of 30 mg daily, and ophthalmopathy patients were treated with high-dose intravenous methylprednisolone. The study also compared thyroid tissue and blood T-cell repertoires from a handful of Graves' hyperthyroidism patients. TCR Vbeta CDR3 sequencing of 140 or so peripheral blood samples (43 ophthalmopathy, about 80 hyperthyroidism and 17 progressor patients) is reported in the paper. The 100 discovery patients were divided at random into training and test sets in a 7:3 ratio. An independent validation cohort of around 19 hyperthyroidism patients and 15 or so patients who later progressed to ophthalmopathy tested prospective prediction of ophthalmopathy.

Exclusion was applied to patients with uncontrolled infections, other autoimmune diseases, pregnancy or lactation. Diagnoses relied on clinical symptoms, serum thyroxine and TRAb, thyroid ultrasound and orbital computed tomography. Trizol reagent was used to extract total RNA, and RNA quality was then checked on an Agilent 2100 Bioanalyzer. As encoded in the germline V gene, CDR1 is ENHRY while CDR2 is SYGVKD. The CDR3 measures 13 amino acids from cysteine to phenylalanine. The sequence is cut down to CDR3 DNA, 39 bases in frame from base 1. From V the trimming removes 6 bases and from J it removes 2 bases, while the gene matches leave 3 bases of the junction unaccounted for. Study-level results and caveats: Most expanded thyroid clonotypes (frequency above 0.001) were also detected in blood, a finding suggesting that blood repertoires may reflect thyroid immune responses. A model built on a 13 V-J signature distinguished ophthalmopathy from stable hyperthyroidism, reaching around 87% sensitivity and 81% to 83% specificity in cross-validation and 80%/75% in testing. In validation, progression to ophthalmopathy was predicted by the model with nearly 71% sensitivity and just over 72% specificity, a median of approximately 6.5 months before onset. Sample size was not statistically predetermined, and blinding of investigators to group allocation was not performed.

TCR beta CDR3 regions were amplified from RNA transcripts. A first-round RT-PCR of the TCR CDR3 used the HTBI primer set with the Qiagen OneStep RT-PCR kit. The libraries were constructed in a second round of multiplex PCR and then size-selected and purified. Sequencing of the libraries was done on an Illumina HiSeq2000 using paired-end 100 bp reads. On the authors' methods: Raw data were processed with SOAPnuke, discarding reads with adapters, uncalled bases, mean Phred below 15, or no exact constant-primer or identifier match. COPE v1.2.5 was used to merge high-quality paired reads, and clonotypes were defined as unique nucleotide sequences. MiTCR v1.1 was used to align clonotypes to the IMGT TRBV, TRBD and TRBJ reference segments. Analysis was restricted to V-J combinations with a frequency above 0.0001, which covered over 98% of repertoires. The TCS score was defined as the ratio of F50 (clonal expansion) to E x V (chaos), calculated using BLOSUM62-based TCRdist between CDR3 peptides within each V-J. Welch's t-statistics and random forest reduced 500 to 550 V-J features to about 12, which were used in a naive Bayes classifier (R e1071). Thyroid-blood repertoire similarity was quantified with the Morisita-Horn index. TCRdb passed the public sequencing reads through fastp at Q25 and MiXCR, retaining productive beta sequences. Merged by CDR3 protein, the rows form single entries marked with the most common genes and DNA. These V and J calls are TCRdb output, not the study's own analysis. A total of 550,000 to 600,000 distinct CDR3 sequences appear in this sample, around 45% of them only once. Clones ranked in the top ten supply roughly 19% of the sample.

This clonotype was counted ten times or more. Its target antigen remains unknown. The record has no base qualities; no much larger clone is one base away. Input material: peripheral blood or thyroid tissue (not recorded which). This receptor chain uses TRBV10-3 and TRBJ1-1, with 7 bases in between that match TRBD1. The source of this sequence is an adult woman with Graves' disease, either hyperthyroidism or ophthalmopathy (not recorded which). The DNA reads TGTGCCATCAGGGGGACAGCCAACACTGAAGCTTTCTTT. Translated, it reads CAIRGTANTEAFF.